The rows below give T cell receptor beta chains drawn from one sample of a study of blood T cell repertoires in COVID-19. This table comes from immunoSEQ multiplex PCR, and its TCRdb copy is limited to in-frame clones, with some not included. In the table there are some 270,000 clones, about 90% of which are singletons. Sequencing was done on a sample of PBMCs or T cells enriched from blood (not recorded which). These receptors originate from a woman in her sixties who had recovered from COVID-19. CDR3s include the opening cysteine and the closing phenylalanine or tryptophan. A D gene is named only where the DNA matches it firmly. Part of the rows lack a size; the others show once, few, many or a class for expanded clones.

v_call	cdr3_length	d_call	clone_size	j_call	cdr3_aa	cdr3_nt
TRBV6-1	15	-	-	TRBJ2-7	CASSEAGHKFFEQYF	TGTGCCAGCAGTGAAGCGGGACACAAGTTTTTCGAGCAGTACTTC
TRBV30	16	-	-	TRBJ1-6	CAWSVAGALYNSPLHF	TGTGCCTGGAGTGTCGCAGGGGCCCTCTATAATTCACCCCTCCACTTT
TRBV10-1	15	-	-	TRBJ2-5	CASSPRRGFQETQYF	TGCGCCAGCAGTCCGAGGAGAGGCTTCCAAGAGACCCAGTACTTC
TRBV11-2	14	-	-	TRBJ2-7	CASSLRLGLGEQYF	TGTGCCAGCAGCCTACGACTAGGTTTGGGCGAGCAGTACTTC
TRBV30	14	-	-	TRBJ1-5	CALSSGAAGQPQHF	TGTGCCTTATCAAGCGGGGCCGCTGGTCAGCCCCAGCATTTT
TRBV3-1/TRBV3-2	13	-	-	TRBJ1-1	CASSQRGDTEAFF	TGTGCCAGCAGCCAGCGGGGAGACACTGAAGCTTTCTTT
TRBV18	16	TRBD2	-	TRBJ2-1	CASSPVGRELDNEQFF	TGTGCCAGCTCACCGGTGGGGCGGGAGCTCGACAATGAGCAGTTCTTC
TRBV11-2	13	-	-	TRBJ1-2	CASSLDTSYGYTF	TGTGCCAGCAGCTTAGACACATCCTATGGCTACACCTTC
TRBV5-1	13	-	-	TRBJ2-5	CASSYRRGETQYF	TGCGCCAGCAGCTACAGACGAGGGGAGACCCAGTACTTC
TRBV28	19	-	-	TRBJ1-3	CASSLSIASWGAGGNTIYF	TGTGCCAGCAGTTTATCAATAGCTTCCTGGGGCGCGGGGGGAAACACCATATATTTT
TRBV5-1	14	TRBD1	-	TRBJ1-1	CASSLGQGATEAFF	TGCGCCAGCAGCTTGGGACAGGGGGCTACTGAAGCTTTCTTT
TRBV19	14	-	-	TRBJ1-2	CASSTSGGNYGYTF	TGTGCCAGTAGTACGAGCGGGGGGAACTATGGCTACACCTTC
TRBV12-5	15	-	-	TRBJ2-3	CASGLVRSRTDTQYF	TGTGCTAGTGGTTTGGTTAGGTCTAGGACAGATACGCAGTATTTT
TRBV7-9	16	TRBD1	-	TRBJ2-1	CASSRQGERLYNEQFF	TGTGCCAGCAGCCGACAGGGGGAGAGACTATACAATGAGCAGTTCTTC
TRBV20-1	11	-	-	TRBJ1-3	CSAQGVYTIYF	TGCAGTGCTCAAGGGGTGTACACCATATATTTT
TRBV3-1/TRBV3-2	18	TRBD2	-	TRBJ2-7	CASSRRTGGDGIKDEQYF	TGTGCCAGCAGCCGGCGGACTGGGGGGGACGGAATTAAAGACGAGCAGTACTTC
TRBV7-4	16	-	-	TRBJ2-7	CASSPPGEARTYEQYF	TGTGCCAGCAGCCCCCCCGGGGAAGCTCGTACCTACGAGCAGTACTTC
TRBV9	15	-	-	TRBJ2-5	CASSVVSSPGETQYF	TGTGCCAGCAGCGTAGTTTCCTCTCCGGGAGAGACCCAGTACTTC
TRBV5-1	14	TRBD1	-	TRBJ1-2	CASSWTGLDYGYTF	TGCGCCAGCAGTTGGACAGGTCTTGACTATGGCTACACCTTC
TRBV5-1	15	-	-	TRBJ2-5	CASSLVAGRQETQYF	TGCGCCAGCAGCTTGGTAGCAGGGCGGCAAGAGACCCAGTACTTC
TRBV6-1	14	-	-	TRBJ1-5	CASSETNRNQPQHF	TGTGCCAGCAGTGAGACAAATAGGAATCAGCCCCAGCATTTT
TRBV29-1	11	-	-	TRBJ2-3	CSVRNYDTQYF	TGCAGCGTACGCAACTACGATACGCAGTATTTT
TRBV19	15	TRBD2	-	TRBJ2-1	CATRTGTSAYNEQFF	TGTGCCACCCGCACCGGGACTAGCGCATACAATGAGCAGTTCTTC
TRBV5-8	16	TRBD1	-	TRBJ1-1	CASSLYRGEVNTEAFF	TGTGCCAGCAGCCTTTACAGGGGAGAGGTGAACACTGAAGCTTTCTTT
TRBV6-4	14	-	once	TRBJ2-3	CASSLEGSTDTQYF	TGTGCCAGCAGCCTAGAGGGCTCTACAGATACGCAGTATTTT
TRBV5-1	15	-	once	TRBJ2-1	CASSQGQGGLNEQFF	TGCGCCAGCAGCCAAGGACAAGGAGGGCTCAATGAGCAGTTCTTC
TRBV6-5	16	-	-	TRBJ1-4	CASSYWASGPNEKLFF	TGTGCCAGCAGTTACTGGGCGTCAGGTCCTAATGAAAAACTGTTTTTT
TRBV5-1	15	-	-	TRBJ2-1	CASSLSSGAYNEQFF	TGCGCCAGCAGCTTGTCCTCTGGAGCCTACAATGAGCAGTTCTTC
TRBV3-1/TRBV3-2	19	TRBD1	once	TRBJ1-3	CASSQIRDRTLSSGNTIYF	TGTGCCAGCAGCCAAATCCGGGACAGGACTCTTTCCTCTGGAAACACCATATATTTT
TRBV5-4	15	TRBD2	-	TRBJ2-1	CASSFSGMGYNEQFF	TGTGCCAGCAGCTTTAGCGGGATGGGTTACAATGAGCAGTTCTTC
TRBV7-6	15	-	-	TRBJ2-1	CASSLGTSSYNEQFF	TGTGCCAGCAGCTTAGGTACGAGCTCCTACAATGAGCAGTTCTTC
TRBV19	14	TRBD2	-	TRBJ2-1	CASRSRGGRGEQFF	TGTGCCAGTAGGTCTCGGGGGGGCCGAGGTGAGCAGTTCTTC
TRBV7-6	15	TRBD1	-	TRBJ2-1	CASSLQGDLYNEQFF	TGTGCCAGCAGCCTACAGGGGGATCTATACAATGAGCAGTTCTTC
TRBV29-1	12	TRBD2	once	TRBJ2-5	CSVGGGGETQYF	TGCAGCGTTGGCGGGGGGGGCGAGACCCAGTACTTC
TRBV27	14	TRBD1	-	TRBJ1-1	CASSRQGANTEAFF	TGTGCCAGCAGCCGACAGGGGGCGAACACTGAAGCTTTCTTT
TRBV6-5	13	-	-	TRBJ2-1	CASTQAAYNEQFF	TGTGCCAGCACGCAGGCCGCCTACAATGAGCAGTTCTTC
TRBV9	16	TRBD1	-	TRBJ1-2	CASSEGASPGYDGYTF	TGTGCCAGCAGCGAGGGGGCGAGCCCCGGGTATGATGGCTACACCTTC
TRBV5-1	12	-	-	TRBJ2-3	CASSLVGRTQYF	TGCGCCAGCAGCTTGGTGGGGAGGACGCAGTATTTT
TRBV6-5	16	TRBD1	-	TRBJ1-2	CASSSTDRQGHYGYTF	TGTGCCAGCAGTTCTACAGACCGACAGGGGCATTATGGCTACACCTTC
TRBV5-1	15	-	-	TRBJ1-1	CASSLDGSKDTEAFF	TGCGCCAGCAGCTTGGACGGGTCCAAGGACACTGAAGCTTTCTTT
TRBV28	15	TRBD2	-	TRBJ2-3	CASSLSAGATDTQYF	TGTGCCAGCAGTTTGAGCGCGGGAGCGACAGATACGCAGTATTTT
TRBV10-3	13	TRBD2	-	TRBJ2-1	CAITDISGTEQFF	TGTGCCATCACCGACATTAGCGGGACTGAGCAGTTCTTC
TRBV27	15	-	-	TRBJ2-3	CASKWRNRGTDTQYF	TGTGCCAGCAAGTGGAGGAACAGGGGCACAGATACGCAGTATTTT
TRBV5-7	11	-	-	TRBJ1-1	CASSATVGAFF	TGTGCCAGCAGCGCGACAGTAGGCGCTTTCTTT
TRBV5-4	18	TRBD2	-	TRBJ2-5	CASSSKPVLAGDPETQYF	TGTGCCAGCAGCTCCAAGCCGGTACTAGCGGGAGATCCAGAGACCCAGTACTTC